This T cell receptor (beta chain) was recorded in a study of post-analysis software for immune sequencing data. About the research overall: Relapsing-remitting, secondary progressive and progressive-relapsing courses of multiple sclerosis were included.

Concerning this clonotype itself: Its target is not known.

Unique molecular identifiers had been added to the TCR beta cDNA libraries. Input amounts of 1 to 10 million T cells were used. These gave roughly 500,000 cDNA molecules, so each molecule approximated one T cell. TCRdb called the PCR reads again in MiXCR, with one record for every CDR3 protein. The sample lists about 430,000 distinct CDR3 sequences; 39% were seen once. Study-level points and caveats: Normalized Chao1 diversity in multiple sclerosis patients fell significantly below that of controls. Strong co-clustering by F measure linked samples that shared a preparation batch. TRBV5-6, TRBV5-1 and TRBV20-1 were among roughly 5 TRBV segments more frequent in patients than controls.

This CDR3 is built from 16 residues. Trimming removed 4 bases from V and 0 bases from J, with 15 bases in between. The TCR originated in a girl aged 2-10 years with multiple sclerosis. V gene TRBV12-3 or TRBV12-4 combines with J gene TRBJ1-2; D perhaps matches TRBD1 (6 bases). The sequencing input was blood. CDR3 in amino acids: CASSSTGGAANYGYTF. The CDR3 nucleotides read TGTGCCAGCAGTTCGACTGGGGGGGCAGCTAACTATGGCTACACCTTC.